This paragraph reports one T cell receptor beta chain. What this receptor recognizes is not known. No much larger clonotype is one base removed from it; base qualities were not supplied. The data originate from a study of shared clonotypes between healthy human individuals (dated by TCRdb to the early 2020s). General notes on the study: Two women and three men aged 18 to 49 years were included in the cohort. For each donor, CD4 naive and CD4 memory were each given three plates, CD8 naive was given two plates, and CD8 memory was given one plate. To estimate repertoire size and how much clonotypes are shared between individuals, the study performed deep sequencing of blood TCR repertoires from a few healthy adults. To increase sequencing depth and limit assay-specific biases, different laboratories used diverse techniques to prepare libraries and sequence TCR repertoires. Leukapheresis yielded between about 0.94 and 9.5 billion PBMCs per donor. Summary of the overall study and its limitations: Even with the large sequencing depth, rarefaction of the sorted-subset datasets indicated that sequencing was incomplete. About 5% of naive CD4, 3% to 4% of naive CD8, around 2.3% of memory CD4, and 0.4% of memory CD8 clonotypes were shared across four donors. Only blood was sampled, and tissue TCR repertoires likely differ from those in blood. Based on pairwise subsampling, the degree of clonotype sharing among donors was expected to be affected by sequencing depth. Because the study included only a small number of donors, the genetic and exposure-history diversity represented was limited. Compared with non-shared clonotypes, the clonotypes found in all four sorted-subset donors had higher generation probabilities. Larger estimated clonotype richness was generally found for naive subsets than for memory subsets.

CD8 naive samples were obtained by positive selection for CCR7 among CD45RO-negative cells, yielding a CD45RA+CCR7+ population from which TemRA cells were excluded. Donors were healthy HIV-negative adults with no recently reported acute infections or vaccinations. Every donor was a Caucasian adult living in Nashville, Tennessee, USA. After blood collection by leukapheresis, PBMCs were isolated using Ficoll-Histopaque density gradient centrifugation and then cryopreserved in the vapor phase of liquid nitrogen. Purity and quantity of every magnetically sorted T cell population were checked by analytical flow cytometry. From each sorted fraction, genomic DNA was isolated and quantified by UV absorbance on a Nanodrop 2000c. The CDR3 holds 17 amino acids from the cysteine to the phenylalanine. Only the CDR3 DNA stays, 51 bases, in frame from base 1. The CDR1 and CDR2 encoded by the germline V gene (reference sequence) are SEHNR and FQNEAQ. V is pared back by 5 bases and J by 6 bases, with 22 bases lying between the germline termini.

Using the deep immunoSEQ assay, multiplex PCR amplified TCR CDR3 regions from genomic DNA. Extracted genomic DNA from each cell subset was distributed evenly across all wells of several immunoSEQ 96-well plates, and each plate was treated as a replicate. For sorted subsets, 200 to 250 ng of genomic DNA, equivalent to 25,000 to 35,000 T cell genomes, went into each replicate PCR. Purified libraries were measured with a Qubit 3.0 fluorometer, size-checked on a Bioanalyzer 2100, and measured again with the KAPA Library Quantification kit. A separate single-read 150-cycle Illumina NextSeq 550 flow cell was used to sequence each immunoSEQ 96-well plate. For the original study's pipeline: Because only junctional sequences without quality scores were contained in the immunoSEQ output, filtering matching that applied to full-length reads could not be performed. To assign V/J genes and CDR3, sequences were annotated against IMGT germline references using PyIR, a Python wrapper for IgBLAST v1.9. Reads with weak V/J assignments (E-value above 1e-6), missing CDR3, stop codons, out-of-frame junctions, or ambiguous translated residues were removed. V3J clonotypes were defined as sequences sharing an identical inferred V gene, J gene, and CDR3 amino acid sequence. The percentage overlap between two repertoires was calculated by dividing the number of shared unique clonotypes by the size of the smaller repertoire. RTK rarefaction, the Chao1 estimator, and Recon v2.1 estimates of unobserved clonotypes were used to assess repertoire richness. For all TCRbeta clonotypes obtained by the gDNA method from four donors, generation probabilities were computed with OLGA. The clones in this table, taken by TCRdb from immuneACCESS, are in-frame only. Not every clone is retained; where verified, under half of the shortfall comes from an unresolved V gene, and the cause of the rest is unknown. The V and J calls and clone size come from that table; D and trimming were worked out from the DNA. This sample is represented by hundreds of thousands of clones; 96% of them were singletons. About 0.12% of the sample goes to the ten largest clones.

The source is a woman under 40 in good health. The chain links TRBV7-9 with TRBJ2-2; TRBD2 could be the D gene, as 5 bases match. The material sequenced was naive CD8+ T cells sorted from blood. Sample cell subset or site, as interpreted from the label and publication: CD45RA+CCR7+. This receptor carries the CDR3 CASSTRPGAGRSGELFF. In nucleotides, the sequence is TGTGCCAGCAGCACCAGGCCGGGCGCGGGTAGATCCGGGGAGCTGTTTTTT.